This T cell receptor beta chain was recorded in a study of shared clonotypes between healthy human individuals (dated by TCRdb to the early 2020s). The study in broad terms: A few men and a couple of women, aged 18 to 49 years, made up the cohort. To estimate repertoire size and how much clonotypes are shared between individuals, the study performed deep sequencing of blood TCR repertoires from a handful of healthy adults. Per donor, leukapheresis produced somewhere between about 0.9 and 9.5 billion PBMCs. To increase sequencing depth and limit assay-specific biases, TCR repertoire library preparation and sequencing were carried out by different laboratories using diverse techniques. For each donor, three plates each were used for CD4 naive and CD4 memory, two plates were used for CD8 naive, and one plate was used for CD8 memory.

Using the deep immunoSEQ assay, TCR CDR3 regions were amplified from genomic DNA by multiplex PCR. Extracted genomic DNA from each cell subset was distributed evenly across all wells of several immunoSEQ 96-well plates, and each plate was treated as a replicate. Each replicate PCR for sorted subsets received roughly 0.2 ug genomic DNA, equal to about 29,000 T cell genomes. The purified libraries were quantified using a Qubit 3.0 fluorometer, sized with a Bioanalyzer 2100, and then quantified again using the KAPA Library Quantification kit. Every immunoSEQ 96-well plate was sequenced on a separate single-read 150-cycle Illumina NextSeq 550 flow cell. Regarding the original processing steps: Because the immunoSEQ output held only junctional sequences and lacked quality scores, the filtering could not match the filtering applied to full-length reads. Sequences were annotated with PyIR, a Python wrapper for IgBLAST v1.9, using IMGT germline references to assign V/J genes and CDR3. Reads were filtered out if the reads had weak V/J assignments (E-value above 1e-6), no CDR3, stop codons, out-of-frame junctions, or ambiguous translated residues. V3J clonotypes were defined as sequences sharing the same inferred V gene, J gene, and CDR3 amino acid sequence. The percentage overlap between two repertoires was calculated by dividing the number of shared unique clonotypes by the size of the smaller repertoire. Repertoire richness was assessed with RTK rarefaction, the Chao1 estimator, and Recon v2.1 estimates of unobserved clonotypes. Generation probabilities were computed with OLGA for all TCRbeta clonotypes obtained by the gDNA method from several donors. What TCRdb holds here is the immuneACCESS table cut down to in-frame rearrangements. Part of the clones is not present; checked against another copy, under half of the missing clones reflect an unresolved V gene, and the others are unexplained. V and J calls and clone size are those listed in that table; D and trimming were worked out from the DNA. Within this sample are around 1.9 million clones, with just over 90% of them counted one time only. About 1.5% of the sample rests with the top ten.

On the study overall, not on this receptor specifically: Naive subsets generally had larger estimated clonotype richness than memory subsets. Rarefaction of sorted-subset datasets indicated incomplete sequencing despite the large sequencing depth. Because the study included a small number of donors, the genetic and exposure-history diversity represented was limited. Pairwise subsampling indicated that sequencing depth was expected to affect the degree of clonotype sharing among donors. Higher generation probabilities were observed for clonotypes shared by all four sorted-subset donors than for non-shared clonotypes. Sampling was restricted to blood, and TCR repertoires in tissue are likely to differ from TCR repertoires in blood. Across a few donors, around 5.4% of naive CD4, over 3% of naive CD8, 2.3% of memory CD4, and about 0.4% of memory CD8 clonotypes were shared.

As to this clone: The antigen it recognizes is unknown. Base-call qualities are not available, and no considerably larger clone is one nucleotide away.

V is shortened by 4 bases, J by 7 bases, and the region joining them spans 13 bases. CDR1 LGHNA and CDR2 YSLEER are derived from the germline V gene. The CDR3 measures 14 amino acids from cysteine to phenylalanine. This entry keeps only the CDR3 DNA: 42 bases, framed from base 1. CD8 naive samples consisted of CD45RO-negative cells that were positively selected for CCR7, yielding a CD45RA+CCR7+ population without TemRA cells. The donors were healthy, HIV-negative adults with no recently reported acute infections or vaccinations. Only Caucasian adults living in Nashville, Tennessee, USA were represented among the donors. Blood was obtained by leukapheresis, after which PBMCs were separated by Ficoll-Histopaque density gradient centrifugation and cryopreserved in liquid nitrogen vapor phase. Analytical flow cytometry was used to check the purity and quantity of every magnetically sorted T cell population. Genomic DNA was isolated from each sorted fraction and quantified by UV absorbance on a Nanodrop 2000c.

The source is a man between 18 and 29 years old in good health. Some clones in this sample may be carry-over from other donors' samples. In this chain, TRBV4-3 is recombined with TRBJ1-4; 6 matching bases give a weak D call of TRBD1. The source material was naive CD8+ T cells from PBMCs. In light of the paper, this sample's cell subset or site label describes: CD45RA+CCR7+. Here is the DNA: TGCGCCAGCAGCCCAGTGAGGGGGACTGAAAAACTGTTTTTT. It is translated as CASSPVRGTEKLFF.